The 30 T cell receptor beta chains presented below share a single source sample, sequenced in a study of blood T cell repertoires in COVID-19. Profiling relied on immunoSEQ multiplex PCR, and the TCRdb table lists in-frame clones only, not all of them. The sample has some 200,000 clones; about four fifths are singletons. What was sequenced was peripheral blood. Every receptor here comes from a human donor with acute or convalescent COVID-19. The donor label of this sample is uncertain.

The rearrangement links TRBV15 to TRBJ2-5; maybe TRBD2 (6 bases). Per germline, CDR1 LNHNV and CDR2 YYDKDF (reference sequence). CDR3 length: 15 amino acids. Trimming stripped 6 bases from V and 4 bases from J, with 18 bases between. This chain's CDR3 is CATSRKPGGSETQYF. For the CDR3, the DNA is TGTGCCACCAGTAGAAAACCTGGGGGGTCAGAGACCCAGTACTTC.

This clone was observed once. The sample has other DNA sequences that encode this CDR3 too. The chain has TRBV19 and TRBJ1-1, with D perhaps TRBD1 (6 bases). From germline, CDR1 is LNHDA and CDR2 SQIVND (reference sequence). V lost 3 bases to trimming and J lost 1 base, with 9 bases between them. This CDR3 is 14 amino acids long. CDR3: CASSIRGANTEAFF. For the CDR3, the DNA is TGTGCCAGTAGTATCCGGGGGGCGAACACTGAAGCTTTCTTT. The variable domain in full, completed from reference TRBV19 and TRBJ1-1, reads DGGITQSPKYLFRKEGQNVTLSCEQNLNHDAMYWYRQDPGQGLRLIYYSQIVNDFQKGDIAEGYSVSREKKESFPLTVTSAQKNPTAFYLCASSIRGANTEAFFGQGTRLTVV.

This rearrangement joins TRBV7-8 to TRBJ2-2; TRBD2 might be the D (6 bases). The germline V gene encodes CDR1 SGHVS and CDR2 FQNEAQ. The CDR3 is 14 amino acids. V was trimmed by 7 bases and J by 4 bases, leaving 13 bases between them. CDR3 coding DNA: TGTGCCAGCAATCGACTAGTCGGCACCGGGGAGCTGTTTTTT. Translated, it gives CASNRLVGTGELFF.

J is TRBJ2-3 and V is TRBV19; 7 positions match TRBD2. Per germline, CDR1 LNHDA and CDR2 SQIVND (reference sequence). The CDR3 totals 15 residues. V shed 6 bases and J 4 bases; nucleotides not matched to a gene: 10. Written as DNA, the CDR3 is TGTGCCAGTAGCCCGGGGGGACCGACTGCAGATACGCAGTATTTT. Translation: CASSPGGPTADTQYF.

J is TRBJ1-4 and V is TRBV28, with D possibly matching TRBD1 (5 bases). V lost 5 bases and J 0 bases, leaving 7 bases between the germline ends. The CDR3 length is 14 residues. Germline V gene lookup returns CDR1 MDHEN and CDR2 SYDVKM. Written as DNA, the CDR3 is TGTGCCAGCAGTAGACAGCCAACTAATGAAAAACTGTTTTTT. Translated, it gives CASSRQPTNEKLFF.

This sequence joins TRBV7-9 and TRBJ2-5; 11 positions match TRBD1. V lost 5 bases, J lost 4 bases, and 9 bases stayed unmatched. The germline gives CDR1 SEHNR, CDR2 FQNEAQ (reference sequence). The CDR3 spans 16 residues. CDR3 protein: CASSSWTGGMRETQYF. CDR3 nucleotide sequence: TGTGCCAGCAGCAGTTGGACAGGGGGCATGAGAGAGACCCAGTACTTC.

Here the CDR3 reads CASSRRLAGGHGEQYF. The CDR3 coding sequence is TGTGCCAGTAGTAGAAGACTAGCGGGAGGCCATGGGGAGCAGTACTTC. The chain links TRBV19 to TRBJ2-7, with 13 bases lining up with TRBD2. The ends lost 4 bases at V and 7 bases at J; junction bases unmatched: 10. Germline lookup yields CDR1 LNHDA and CDR2 SQIVND (reference sequence). CDR3 length: 16 amino acids.

The rearrangement uses TRBV6-5 and TRBJ1-1, with D unclear. Germline CDR1 is MNHEY and CDR2 is SVGAGI. V dropped 0 bases and J dropped 1 base, with 6 bases sitting between them. CDR3 size: 14 residues. The CDR3 is CASSYSLRNTEAFF. As DNA, the CDR3 is TGTGCCAGCAGTTACTCACTGCGGAACACTGAAGCTTTCTTT.

The V gene is TRBV6-5, the J gene TRBJ2-3, with TRBD1 matching over 9 bases. Unmatched junction bases numbered 5, after V lost 6 bases and J lost 4 bases. From germline, CDR1 is MNHEY and CDR2 SVGAGI. The CDR3 extends over 14 amino acids. Here the CDR3 reads CASRRQGGADTQYF. The CDR3 DNA sequence: TGTGCCAGCAGGAGACAGGGGGGGGCAGATACGCAGTATTTT.

CDR3 residues: CASSKYQLQGYEQYF. CDR3 coding DNA: TGTGCCAGCAGCAAGTACCAGTTGCAGGGCTACGAGCAGTACTTC. This chain links TRBV5-6 with TRBJ2-7; D possibly corresponds to TRBD1 (5 bases). The CDR3 runs to 15 residues. V was cut by 4 bases and J by 3 bases, with 17 bases left in between. Germline-derived CDR1 and CDR2 are SGHDT and YYEEEE.

This chain joins TRBV19 and TRBJ2-2; 8 bases align to TRBD2. The CDR3 loop spans 16 amino acids. V was pared by 3 bases and J by 7 bases, with 10 bases of the junction left unmatched. Looked up from germline, CDR1 is LNHDA and CDR2 is SQIVND (reference sequence). CDR3 region: CASSIGSGVGDGELFF. In DNA form, the CDR3 reads TGTGCCAGTAGTATTGGTAGCGGGGTTGGGGACGGGGAGCTGTTTTTT. Full variable domain (rest looked up from reference TRBV19 and TRBJ2-2): DGGITQSPKYLFRKEGQNVTLSCEQNLNHDAMYWYRQDPGQGLRLIYYSQIVNDFQKGDIAEGYSVSREKKESFPLTVTSAQKNPTAFYLCASSIGSGVGDGELFFGEGSRLTVL.

This clone has only one observation. The rearrangement links TRBV2 to TRBJ2-7, with 8 bases matching TRBD1. Germline-derived CDR1 and CDR2 are SNHLY and FYNNEI. With 6 bases clipped from V and 8 bases from J, the junction kept 12 bases outside the gene matches. CDR3 length: 14 amino acids. CDR3 protein: CASSVTGDPSQQYF. The CDR3 bases are TGTGCCAGCAGCGTGACAGGGGACCCCTCTCAGCAGTACTTC.

The gene calls are TRBV10-2 and TRBJ2-3, with 7 bases aligning to TRBD2. After removal of 6 bases from V and 4 bases from J, the junction contained 10 bases not matched to a gene. The germline V gene encodes CDR1 WSHSY and CDR2 SAAADI. The length of the CDR3 is 15 residues. The CDR3 nucleotides are TGCGCCAGCAGCGGCTCGGGAGGTCAAGCAGATACGCAGTATTTT. It yields the protein CASSGSGGQADTQYF.

The chain recombines TRBV27 with TRBJ1-2, with D tentatively TRBD1 (6 bases). This CDR3 spans 13 amino acids. Looked up from germline, CDR1 is MNHEY and CDR2 is SMNVEV (reference sequence). The V and J ends lost 3 bases and 2 bases respectively, with 7 bases between them. CDR3 region: CASSFRGNYGYTF. The CDR3 bases are TGTGCCAGCAGTTTCAGGGGAAACTATGGCTACACCTTC.

The J gene is TRBJ2-3, the V gene TRBV4-1; TRBD2 aligns across 11 bases. In germline, CDR1 is MGHRA, CDR2 YSYEKL. V lost 4 bases to trimming and J lost 4 bases; unmatched junction nucleotides: 7. This CDR3 comprises 16 residues. This CDR3 is CASSRASGGSSDTQYF. As DNA, the CDR3 is TGCGCCAGCAGCCGGGCTAGCGGGGGGAGCTCAGATACGCAGTATTTT.

The CDR3 DNA reads as TGTGCCAGCAGTTTCGGGACAGGGGGAGAAAAACTGTTTTTT. Protein: CASSFGTGGEKLFF. The chain uses TRBV6-2 or TRBV6-3 and TRBJ1-4, with 11 bases identical to TRBD1. V shed 4 bases and J 8 bases; nucleotides not matched to a gene: 3. Germline V gene sequence: CDR1 MNHEY, CDR2 SVGEGT. CDR3 length equals 14 residues.

The V gene is TRBV6-1, the J gene TRBJ2-7; D is possibly TRBD2 (6 bases). The CDR3 loop spans 16 amino acids. Germline assignment: CDR1 MNHNS and CDR2 SASEGT. V lost 4 bases to trimming and J lost 0 bases, with 16 bases between them. CDR3 sequence (DNA): TGTGCCAGCAGTGGCGGAGGGGTCCCCTACTCCTACGAGCAGTACTTC. Translation: CASSGGGVPYSYEQYF.

This sequence joins TRBV5-1 and TRBJ2-1; 8 bases match TRBD2. Trimming removed 0 bases from V and 8 bases from J; junction bases left unmatched: 7. The length of the CDR3 is 15 residues. The germline V gene has CDR1 SGHRS and CDR2 YFSETQ. The CDR3 loop reads CASSLEAGAWDEQFF. CDR3 DNA: TGCGCCAGCAGCTTGGAAGCGGGGGCTTGGGATGAGCAGTTCTTC.

The rearrangement uses TRBV6-2 or TRBV6-3 and TRBJ2-1; 11 bases map to TRBD2. There are 16 residues in the CDR3. CDR1 and CDR2 from the germline V gene are MNHEY and SVGEGT. The junction had 9 bases not matched to a gene; V was cut back by 6 bases and J by 5 bases. CDR3 sequence (DNA): TGTGCCAGCAGCCCACCGACTAGCGGGGCGAACAATGAGCAGTTCTTC. Translating it yields CASSPPTSGANNEQFF.

V is TRBV3-1 (or the pseudogene TRBV3-2) and J is TRBJ2-7; D is uncertain. The CDR3 covers 14 residues. The V end was cut by 2 bases, the J end by 7 bases, with 15 bases between. The germline V gene encodes CDR1 LGHDT and CDR2 YNNKEL (reference sequence). This chain's CDR3 is CASSQFRRSGEQYF. DNA of the CDR3: TGTGCCAGCAGCCAATTTCGTCGGTCGGGTGAGCAGTACTTC.

The rearrangement joins TRBV5-5 to TRBJ2-7; weak D call: TRBD2 (6 bases). Trimming stripped 4 bases from V and 7 bases from J, with 21 bases between. This CDR3 is built from 15 residues. The germline gives CDR1 SGHKS, CDR2 YYEKEE (reference sequence). CDR3 region: CASSEFAGSRGEQYF. The CDR3 coding sequence is TGTGCCAGCAGCGAGTTTGCGGGGTCGAGGGGAGAGCAGTACTTC.

V gene TRBV30 combines with J gene TRBJ2-1; 12 nucleotides align to TRBD2. CDR3 length equals 14 residues. The J segment lost 5 bases and the V segment lost 5 bases, leaving 4 bases of the junction unmatched. CDR1 and CDR2 (germline): GTSNPN, SVGIG (reference sequence). CDR3 region: CAWSRTSGNNEQFF. CDR3 in DNA: TGTGCCTGGTCCCGGACTAGCGGGAACAATGAGCAGTTCTTC.

This sequence joins TRBV28 and TRBJ1-2; 9 bases line up with TRBD1. The CDR3 totals 14 residues. Germline lookup yields CDR1 MDHEN and CDR2 SYDVKM. The ends lost 7 bases at V and 8 bases at J; junction bases unmatched: 11. The CDR3 spells CASTPEQGARGYTF. In DNA form, the CDR3 reads TGTGCCAGCACCCCGGAACAGGGGGCGAGAGGCTACACCTTC.

The V call is TRBV10-3, the J call TRBJ1-2, with 7 nucleotides matching TRBD1. CDR1 ENHRY and CDR2 SYGVKD come from the germline V gene. The ends lost 5 bases at V and 5 bases at J; junction bases unmatched: 8. The CDR3 spans 14 residues. CDR3 bases: TGTGCCATCAGTAAGGTCGGACAGGCATATGGCTACACCTTC. Translating gives CAISKVGQAYGYTF.

This chain joins TRBV28 and TRBJ1-5, with D possibly TRBD1 on 6 matching bases. Germline-derived CDR1 and CDR2 are MDHEN and SYDVKM. Trimming pared 5 bases from V and 2 bases from J, leaving 16 bases between. The CDR3 extends over 16 amino acids. The CDR3 region has the DNA TGTGCCAGCAGTCCCCGGGCAGGGGTTCGCAATCAGCCCCAGCATTTT. Encoded protein: CASSPRAGVRNQPQHF.

This rearrangement joins TRBV6-5 to TRBJ1-2, with D possibly matching TRBD1 (6 bases). Germline-derived CDR1 and CDR2 are MNHEY and SVGAGI. Trimming took off 6 bases at V and 2 bases at J, with 16 bases between the two ends. The CDR3 loop spans 15 amino acids. CDR3 protein: CASRGLGQANYGYTF. As DNA, the CDR3 is TGTGCCAGCAGGGGTCTGGGACAAGCGAACTATGGCTACACCTTC.

The rearrangement links TRBV14 to TRBJ2-7; possibly TRBD1 for D (6 bases). Between the trimmed V and J ends, which lost 5 bases and 4 bases, there was a span of 18 bases. This CDR3 region has 15 residues. The germline CDR1 and CDR2 sequences are SGHDN and FVKESK. The CDR3 region is CASSYRAQGGYEQYF. Here the CDR3 DNA reads TGTGCCAGCAGCTACCGGGCCCAAGGGGGATACGAGCAGTACTTC. Variable domain in full (rest from reference TRBV14 and TRBJ2-7): EAGVTQFPSHSVIEKGQTVTLRCDPISGHDNLYWYRRVMGKEIKFLLHFVKESKQDESGMPNNRFLAERTGGTYSTLKVQPAELEDSGVYFCASSYRAQGGYEQYFGPGTRLTVT.

The V gene is TRBV28, the J gene TRBJ1-1; maybe TRBD1 (6 bases). V was clipped by 11 bases and J by 0 bases, with 13 bases between them. This CDR3 is 13 amino acids long. Germline CDR1 MDHEN, CDR2 SYDVKM. In nucleotides, the CDR3 is TGTGCCGCCGGTCAGGGGATGAACACTGAAGCTTTCTTT. The encoded protein is CAAGQGMNTEAFF. The full variable domain, with the rest looked up from reference TRBV28 and TRBJ1-1, is DVKVTQSSRYLVKRTGEKVFLECVQDMDHENMFWYRQDPGLGLRLIYFSYDVKMKEKGDIPEGYSVSREKKERFSLILESASTNQTSMYLCAAGQGMNTEAFFGQGTRLTVV.

The chain carries TRBV6-4 and TRBJ2-3; D is possibly TRBD1 (6 bases). The CDR3 consists of 14 residues. Germline-derived CDR1 and CDR2 are MRHNA and SNTAGT. Trimming took off 2 bases at V and 4 bases at J, with 10 bases between the two ends. The CDR3 here is CASSDQGMADTQYF. In nucleotides, the CDR3 is TGTGCCAGCAGTGACCAGGGGATGGCAGATACGCAGTATTTT.

The chain combines TRBV30 with TRBJ1-2; the match to TRBD1 covers 7 bases. Per the germline V gene, CDR1 is GTSNPN and CDR2 is SVGIG (reference sequence). V shed 5 bases and J 13 bases; nucleotides not matched to a gene: 10. This CDR3 has 11 amino acids. CDR3 sequence: CAWGTVPPLTF. CDR3 DNA: TGTGCCTGGGGGACAGTGCCTCCCCTCACCTTC.